This record covers a single T cell receptor beta chain. The antigen remains unidentified. Assay: immunoSEQ multiplex PCR; the TCRdb copy retains only in-frame clones and omits some. This repertoire shows roughly 170,000 clones, around 94% found once; its top ten account for roughly 1.7%. The germline CDR1 and CDR2 sequences are SEHNR and FQNEAQ (reference sequence). The CDR3 length is 15 residues. Trimming at V came to 4 bases and at J to 4 bases, leaving 5 bases not matched to a gene. Doses given second, at about 4 or about 12 weeks, were pooled. The data were obtained in a study of T cell responses to AZD1222 COVID-19 vaccine. General study results and limits: Donors skewed white British and female; clonal diversity was possibly underestimated. Vaccine-associated CD4 TCRs ranged over spike, dominating at 160-218 and 743-854. The breadth and depth of Spike-specific TCRs increased once two AZD1222 doses had been given.

This TCR derives from an adult who received the AZD1222 COVID-19 vaccine. This rearrangement joins TRBV7-9 to TRBJ2-2; 8 bases are shared with TRBD1. Material: peripheral blood, obtained 28 days after the second AZD1222 dose. The CDR3 is CASSSETGVTGELFF. The CDR3 DNA reads as TGTGCCAGCAGCTCGGAGACAGGGGTCACCGGGGAGCTGTTTTTT.